This TCR beta chain was found in a study of low-dose radiotherapy and immunotherapy resistance in tumors (dated by TCRdb to 2021 to 2024). Turning to the overall study: In Cohort 1, 0.5 Gy per fraction was delivered every 2 weeks, and a total PTV dose of 6.5 Gy was prescribed. Every two weeks, patients got intravenous cyclophosphamide at 200 mg/m2, given one day ahead of each radiation and immunotherapy administration. Trial participants were not randomized into treatment groups. In Cohort 2, 1 Gy per fraction was delivered every two weeks, for a total of 13 Gy over 26 weeks. Nivolumab was administered intravenously as a 240 mg flat dose every two weeks, and ipilimumab was administered intravenously at 1 mg/kg every six weeks. Patients took aspirin 300 mg orally once daily for four cycles, starting on cycle 1 day 1. Eight patients were included in the translational analysis: three from the first dose cohort and the first five from the second dose cohort.

Reads for this sample came from an Illumina HiSeq 2500. First-strand cDNA was synthesized with Superscript III and a set of TRAV- and TRBV-specific primers, covering both TCRalpha and TCRbeta chains. TCRs were amplified with Phusion for 20 to 25 PCR cycles, with a constant-region primer paired with the adapter attached to the V primers. The MessageAmp II aRNA Amplification Kit was used to amplify the isolated mRNA, with in vitro transcription run for roughly 16 hours at 37 degrees C. The Dynabeads mRNA DIRECT Purification Kit was used to isolate the mRNA for TCR sequencing. Indexed Illumina adapters were added in a second Phusion PCR of around 27 cycles, and the PCR products were purified with AMPure XP beads. In the paper's pipeline: Custom Perl scripts pooled TCR sequences encoding the same protein, removed out-of-frame sequences and computed each clonotype's abundance. TCR sequences supported by only a single read were excluded from analysis. Shannon entropy, Gini index, clonality, richness, and the frequency of TCRs shared between repertoires were included as repertoire metrics. The raw public reads went through TCRdb reprocessing: fastp at Q25, MiXCR clone calling, in-frame beta chains kept. Each entry merges the rows of one CDR3 protein and shows their most common DNA and genes. The V and J calls reflect TCRdb's pipeline rather than the authors' work. This sample holds under 40,000 distinct CDR3 sequences; under 55% were observed only once. Together, the top ten hold around 6% of the sample.

The germline V gene yields SGHTA for CDR1 and FQGNSA for CDR2. The CDR3 runs 15 residues from the cysteine to the phenylalanine. This entry keeps only the CDR3 DNA: 45 bases, framed from base 1. Per the publication, the time point label means: after trial treatment. The treatment or condition label, read with the paper, signifies: LDRT plus nivolumab, ipilimumab, low-dose cyclophosphamide and aspirin (RACIN trial). Donors were enrolled in RACIN, a single-arm phase I dose-escalation trial in which nivolumab, ipilimumab, aspirin, low-dose cyclophosphamide and low-dose radiotherapy were combined. Patients were eligible if they had advanced solid tumors that were TIL-negative. About this clonotype itself: Its antigen remains unidentified. The germline gene is not matched at one end of the junction; a read error may be the cause.

The receptor was derived from a male donor with gallbladder cancer. Here the chain combines TRBV7-2 and TRBJ2-5, with 10 bases aligning to TRBD2. This specimen was PBMCs, taken after low-dose radiotherapy plus immunotherapy. The nucleotides are TGTGTCAGCGGGCGGACTAGCGGAGTCCAAGAGACCCAGTACTTC. Translated, it reads CVSGRTSGVQETQYF.